This passage covers 9 T cell receptor beta chains from one sample sequenced in a study of T cell responses to AZD1222 COVID-19 vaccine. Sequenced by immunoSEQ multiplex PCR; TCRdb stores in-frame clones only, minus some. Of some 120,000 clones in the sample, 70% to 90% are singletons; the top ten hold 9.4%. Sample: peripheral blood, taken on day 0 of AZD1222 vaccination. These receptors were taken from an adult in good health.

V and J are TRBV11-3 and TRBJ2-2; 7 nucleotides agree with TRBD2. The V gene's germline CDR1 is SGHNT and CDR2 YENEEA. J was trimmed by 2 bases and V by 0 bases; bases with no gene match: 9. The CDR3 sequence is 18 residues long. DNA of the CDR3: TGTGCCAGCAGCTTAGATATGAGCGGGACCCTCAACACCGGGGAGCTGTTTTTT. This sequence encodes CASSLDMSGTLNTGELFF.

CDR3 nucleotide sequence: TGTGCCAGCAGCACTGGTGTGAGTAATTCACCCCTCCACTTT. Translating gives CASSTGVSNSPLHF. The chain uses TRBV5-4 and TRBJ1-6; D not resolved. Per germline, CDR1 SGHNT and CDR2 YYREEE (reference sequence). The CDR3 covers 14 residues. V was clipped by 4 bases and J by 6 bases, with 11 bases between them.

This chain connects TRBV4-1 to TRBJ2-1; 13 bases are shared with TRBD2. The CDR3 has 15 amino acids. The germline CDR1 and CDR2 sequences are MGHRA and YSYEKL. V trimming: 4 bases; J trimming: 7 bases; junction bases outside the gene matches: 4. The DNA for the CDR3 is TGCGCCAGCAGCCTTACTAGCGGGAGGGGTAATGAGCAGTTCTTC. This codes for CASSLTSGRGNEQFF.

This chain uses TRBV7-9 with TRBJ2-5; D call uncertain. The CDR3 has 15 amino acids. V shed 1 base and J shed 1 base, with 10 bases lying between them. Looked up from germline, CDR1 is SEHNR and CDR2 is FQNEAQ (reference sequence). CDR3 sequence reads: CASSLVANAQETQYF. The CDR3 nucleotides read TGTGCCAGCAGCTTAGTGGCGAACGCCCAAGAGACCCAGTACTTC.

CDR3 in DNA: TGTGCCAGCAGTTACTACGGCGCGTCAGGAAACACCATATATTTT. It yields the protein CASSYYGASGNTIYF. The gene calls are TRBV6-5 and TRBJ1-3; D is undetermined. V dropped 1 base and J dropped 4 bases, with 11 bases sitting between them. This CDR3 is 15 amino acids long. Germline V gene lookup returns CDR1 MNHEY and CDR2 SVGAGI.

V usage is TRBV30 and J usage is TRBJ1-4; D not certain. The V and J ends lost 1 base and 5 bases respectively, with 8 bases between them. The germline gives CDR1 GTSNPN, CDR2 SVGIG (reference sequence). The CDR3 has 13 amino acids. CDR3 sequence: CAWSEAQNEKLFF. CDR3 sequence (DNA): TGTGCCTGGAGTGAAGCCCAGAATGAAAAACTGTTTTTT.

The CDR3 sequence is CASSPRTLAGGYTF. CDR3 coding DNA: TGTGCCAGCAGCCCCCGGACATTGGCCGGTGGCTACACCTTC. The chain recombines TRBV9 with TRBJ1-2, with D maybe TRBD1 (5 bases). The CDR3 spans 14 residues. Germline V lookup: CDR1 SGDLS, CDR2 YYNGEE. Trimming took off 4 bases at V and 7 bases at J, with 17 bases between the two ends.

This sequence joins TRBV6-5 and TRBJ2-5, with D maybe TRBD1 (6 bases). Germline loops: CDR1 MNHEY, CDR2 SVGAGI. V lost 8 bases, J lost 5 bases, and 18 bases lay in between. This CDR3 has 14 amino acids. The CDR3 protein is CASRQAHSRETQYF. The CDR3 DNA reads TGTGCCAGCCGACAGGCCCATTCCAGGGAGACCCAGTACTTC.

J is TRBJ1-6 and V is TRBV6-4; the D gene is possibly TRBD1 (6 bases). The CDR3 runs 13 residues. Germline CDR1 reads MRHNA; CDR2 reads SNTAGT. V lost 8 bases, J lost 1 base, and 6 bases lay in between. This CDR3 reads CASGTSYNSPLHF. Here the CDR3 DNA reads TGTGCCAGCGGGACATCCTATAATTCACCCCTCCACTTT.